This record looks at one TCR beta chain sequence and its context. The entry originates in a study of control samples from healthy donors and cancer patients. Sequencing used immunoSEQ multiplex PCR; TCRdb keeps in-frame clones, though not all of them. Of about 140,000 clones in the sample, more than 85% are singletons; the top ten hold approximately 3.2%. V lost 5 bases, J lost 8 bases, and 9 bases lay in between. CDR1 and CDR2 (germline): MNHEY, SVGAGI. CDR3 size: 11 residues. The sequenced material came from blood. The chain has TRBV6-5 and TRBJ1-2; no reliable D call. The receptor comes from a young man in good health. The DNA for the CDR3 is TGTGCCAGCAGTCCAATGGGGGGCTACACCTTC. This codes for CASSPMGGYTF.